The clone carrying this T cell receptor beta chain occurred once. Its antigen is undetermined. Libraries were prepared by immunoSEQ multiplex PCR; TCRdb keeps only in-frame clonotypes and omits some of them. In the table there are some 100,000 clones, about nine tenths of which are singletons. The data originate from a study of T cell responses to AZD1222 COVID-19 vaccine. Study-wide findings and caveats: Repertoires were sampled only after the peak T cell response. Clonal diversity may have been underestimated, and the donors were mostly white British, with more females than males.

CDR3 length: 13 amino acids. Trimming removed 3 bases at V and 7 bases at J, with 7 bases between. Germline V CDR1 and CDR2: KGHSH, LQKENI. The receptor was derived from an adult in good health. Sequenced material: peripheral blood, taken on day 0 of AZD1222 vaccination. The gene calls are TRBV18 and TRBJ1-6; D ambiguous. CDR3 in amino acids: CASSPAENSPLHF. The CDR3 coding sequence is TGTGCCAGCTCACCGGCTGAGAATTCACCCCTCCACTTT. The complete variable domain, with remaining parts taken from reference TRBV18 and TRBJ1-6, reads NAGVMQNPRHLVRRRGQEARLRCSPMKGHSHVYWYRQLPEEGLKFMVYLQKENIIDESGMPKERFSAEFPKEGPSILRIQQVVRGDSAAYFCASSPAENSPLHFGNGTRLTVT.